This T cell receptor (beta chain) was sequenced in a study of cytomegalovirus exposure and HLA in healthy donors. Notes on the study in general: Accounts indicate the classifier identified cytomegalovirus status with strong specificity and sensitivity. Most TCR sequences were rare, but some public TCRs occurred in many donors. Among the CMV-associated chains, three were confirmed in vitro as specific for CMV antigens. Accurate HLA-A and HLA-B prediction from TCR beta sequences was reported for most subjects.

Vbeta (60) and Jbeta (13) primers were used in the PCR. Using immunoSEQ multiplex PCR, the repertoire was profiled, and TCRdb retains in-frame clones only, with some absent. The repertoire consists of roughly 100,000 clones, with around four fifths occurring once and the leading ten covering around 1.2%. Germline values: CDR1 SGDLS, CDR2 YYNGEE. V lost 5 bases to trimming and J lost 7 bases; unmatched junction nucleotides: 9. The CDR3 length is 14 residues. Worth noting for this clone: Its antigen is undetermined.

Sequencing used PBMCs. This TCR was recovered from a man under 40 in good health and CMV-seronegative. This chain joins TRBV9 and TRBJ1-5; 7 bases are a match to TRBD1. CDR3 residues: CASSFGTVGQPQHF. CDR3 sequence (DNA): TGTGCCAGCAGTTTCGGGACAGTTGGACAGCCCCAGCATTTT.